The rows below give T cell receptor beta chains drawn from one sample of a study of blood T cell repertoires in COVID-19. Assay used: immunoSEQ multiplex PCR; TCRdb lists only in-frame clones, some missing. Among about 120,000 clones listed, about four fifths were seen once. The sequencing input was peripheral blood. These receptors originate from a human donor in a cohort sampled during active COVID-19. Each CDR3 is given with its conserved first and last residue. The D gene is left open where the match is weak. Size is omitted from some rows. Given values are once, few, many or a class for expanded clones.

j_call v_call clone_size d_call cdr3_nt cdr3_aa
TRBJ2-3 TRBV6-2/TRBV6-3 NA NA TGTGCCAGCAGTCGCCCCCTAACAGATACGCAGTATTTT CASSRPLTDTQYF
TRBJ1-2 TRBV7-8 NA NA TGTGCCAGCAGCTTCCTAGGAGGGGCCAATACTGACATCTATGGCTACACCTTC CASSFLGGANTDIYGYTF
TRBJ2-7 TRBV24-1 NA TRBD1 TGTGCCACCAGTGATCCGGGACAGCGTTCCCTCTACGAGCAGTACTTC CATSDPGQRSLYEQYF
TRBJ1-6 TRBV30 few TRBD1 TGTGCCTGGGCCGCCTCCCAGGGGGCACTCCACTTT CAWAASQGALHF
TRBJ2-7 TRBV18 NA NA TGTGCCAGCTCACCGGCAGGAGCGGTCCGTTCCTACGAGCAGTACTTC CASSPAGAVRSYEQYF
TRBJ1-5 TRBV7-3 NA TRBD1 TGTGCCAGCAGCAGGGACAGGGGGCAGCCCCAGCATTTT CASSRDRGQPQHF
TRBJ2-7 TRBV4-3 NA NA TGCGCCAGCAGCCAAGATAGGAGGGGGCTGACGTCCTACGAGCAGTACTTC CASSQDRRGLTSYEQYF
TRBJ1-1 TRBV7-9 NA NA TGTGCCAGCAGCTTGGCGGGGGCAGGTACTGAAGCTTTCTTT CASSLAGAGTEAFF
TRBJ2-5 TRBV9 NA TRBD1 TGTGCCAGCAGCGCCGGGACAGGGGGCATCCAAGAGACCCAGTACTTC CASSAGTGGIQETQYF
TRBJ1-2 TRBV5-1 NA TRBD1 TGCGCCAGCAGCTTGGGTATCCCCGACAGGGGTGATGGCTACACCTTC CASSLGIPDRGDGYTF
TRBJ2-7 TRBV4-1 NA NA TGCGCCAGCAGCAGTCCGAGACAGGACCCCTACGAGCAGTACTTC CASSSPRQDPYEQYF
TRBJ1-6 TRBV5-8 NA NA TGTGCCAGCAGCTTGGAAGGGGGAACTAATTCACCCCTCCACTTT CASSLEGGTNSPLHF
TRBJ1-2 TRBV30 NA NA TGTGCCTCACAGGGCCTTAACTATGGCTACACCTTC CASQGLNYGYTF
TRBJ2-7 TRBV24-1 once NA TGTGCCACCAGTGATTTAACAGGGAACGAGCAGTACTTC CATSDLTGNEQYF
TRBJ2-7 TRBV6-6 NA NA TGTGCCAGCAGTCCCCCAGGGGTCGAGCAGTACTTC CASSPPGVEQYF
TRBJ2-7 TRBV7-8 NA TRBD1 TGTGCCAGCAGCCCACAGGGGCTCTCCTACGAGCAGTACTTC CASSPQGLSYEQYF
TRBJ2-2 TRBV27 NA TRBD1 TGTGCCAGCAGACAGGGGCCGAACACCGGGGAGCTGTTTTTT CASRQGPNTGELFF
TRBJ1-5 TRBV5-1 NA NA TGCGCCAGCAGCTTGCAGGGTGGTAACAATCAGCCCCAGCATTTT CASSLQGGNNQPQHF
TRBJ1-2 TRBV29-1 NA TRBD1 TGCAGCGTTGGGACAGGGGGCAACTATGGCTACACCTTC CSVGTGGNYGYTF
TRBJ2-1 TRBV4-1 NA TRBD2 TGCGCCAGCAGCCAAGTGCCCGGGGGGGGAAGCTCCTACAATGAGCAGTTCTTC CASSQVPGGGSSYNEQFF
TRBJ1-6 TRBV28 NA NA TGTGCCAGTTGGCGGGGCGCTGGATCACCCCTCCACTTT CASWRGAGSPLHF
TRBJ2-2 TRBV29-1 NA NA TGCAGCGCCTCTAGCGGTGGGGGGCCGGCGAACACCGGGGAGCTGTTTTTT CSASSGGGPANTGELFF
TRBJ1-1 TRBV7-9 NA TRBD1 TGTGCCAGCAAGCTCTCCGGGACAGGGGGTGGTGAAGCTTTCTTT CASKLSGTGGGEAFF
TRBJ2-1 TRBV7-4 NA TRBD1 TGTGCCAGCAGCTTAGATCGGGGACAGGAGAAGCAGTTCTTC CASSLDRGQEKQFF
TRBJ2-3 TRBV9 once NA TGTGCCAGCAGCGTTGATGGTAGGGACAAACTTAGCACAGATACGCAGTATTTT CASSVDGRDKLSTDTQYF
TRBJ2-7 TRBV5-1 NA TRBD2 TGCGCCAGCAGACTGGCGGGAGATATCTACGAGCAGTACTTC CASRLAGDIYEQYF
TRBJ1-5 TRBV6-6 NA NA TGTGCCAGCAGCCCGCAGGGAGGGCAGCCCCAGCATTTT CASSPQGGQPQHF
TRBJ1-3 TRBV7-2 few NA TGTGCCAGCACCCACAACTCTGGAAACACCATATATTTT CASTHNSGNTIYF
TRBJ1-1 TRBV11-3 few NA TGTGCCAGCAGCTTAGTGTGGGGCGGGGTGAACACTGAAGCTTTCTTT CASSLVWGGVNTEAFF
TRBJ2-7 TRBV4-3 NA TRBD2 TGCGCCAGCAGCCAAGATGGTAGCGGGGTATACGAGCAGTACTTC CASSQDGSGVYEQYF
TRBJ2-7 TRBV9 NA NA TGTGCCAGCAGCGTAGCCTTGGTTAAACTCCCCCACGAGCAGTACTTC CASSVALVKLPHEQYF
TRBJ1-1 TRBV30 NA NA TGTGCCTGGAGTGTTGTGGGGGGGACTGAAGCTTTCTTT CAWSVVGGTEAFF
TRBJ2-7 TRBV6-2/TRBV6-3 NA TRBD2 TGTGCCAGCAGTTACTCGGGACTAGCCTACGAGCAGTACTTC CASSYSGLAYEQYF
TRBJ1-5 TRBV30 NA NA TGTGCCTGGAGTTGGGGGGACAATCAGCCCCAGCATTTT CAWSWGDNQPQHF
TRBJ2-5 TRBV6-2/TRBV6-3 NA NA TGTGCCAGCAGTTACTCGTTAGGGGTGGCGGAGACCCAGTACTTC CASSYSLGVAETQYF
TRBJ2-7 TRBV5-1 NA TRBD2 TGCGCCAGCAGCTCGGCCGGGACTAGCCCCGCCGAGCAGTACTTC CASSSAGTSPAEQYF
TRBJ1-1 TRBV9 NA TRBD1 TGTGCCAGCAGCGGACAGGGGTTAGGCACTGAAGCTTTCTTT CASSGQGLGTEAFF
TRBJ2-7 TRBV4-3 NA TRBD1 TGCGCCAGCAGCCCTCGGACAGGGATCTACGAGCAGTACTTC CASSPRTGIYEQYF
TRBJ2-3 TRBV7-2 NA NA TGTGCCAGCAGACTAGCGAGGGGGGATACGCAGTATTTT CASRLARGDTQYF
TRBJ2-5 TRBV7-2 NA NA TGTGCCAGCAGGGAGGTAGAGCAAGAGACCCAGTACTTC CASREVEQETQYF
TRBJ1-2 TRBV2 NA NA TGTGCCAGCAGTGATGAGAGGGTCTATGGCTACACCTTC CASSDERVYGYTF
TRBJ2-7 TRBV6-2/TRBV6-3 NA TRBD2 TGTGCCAGCAGTCAGCTCTCTAGCGGGGGAACCTACGAGCAGTACTTC CASSQLSSGGTYEQYF
TRBJ1-2 TRBV6-5 once TRBD1 TGTGCCAGCAGGATCGGACAGGAGGAATATGGCTACACCTTC CASRIGQEEYGYTF
TRBJ2-7 TRBV6-1 once TRBD1 TGTGCCAGCAGTGAGCGGACAGGGACCTACGAGCAGTACTTC CASSERTGTYEQYF
TRBJ2-7 TRBV7-8 NA NA TGTGCCAGCAGCTTAGCGTGGGACACCAGCTACGAGCAGTACTTC CASSLAWDTSYEQYF
TRBJ2-7 TRBV9 few TRBD1 TGTGCCAGCAGCGTAGTGGGGGACAGCAACTACGAGCAGTACTTC CASSVVGDSNYEQYF
TRBJ2-3 TRBV18 NA NA TGTGCCAGCTCACCGCGGGGCAGCACCACAGATACGCAGTATTTT CASSPRGSTTDTQYF
TRBJ2-1 TRBV6-6 NA TRBD2 TGTGCCAGCAGTTACCCAGGGACTAGCGGCAATGAGCAGTTCTTC CASSYPGTSGNEQFF
TRBJ2-1 TRBV7-2 NA TRBD2 TGTGCCAGCAGCATCGGACTAGCGGGGGGGTTAGAGCAGTTCTTC CASSIGLAGGLEQFF